This T cell receptor (beta chain) was found in a study of cytomegalovirus exposure and HLA in healthy donors. Points from the study as a whole: Through in vitro validation, a few CMV-associated chains were shown to be specific for CMV antigens. Later analysis revealed greater clonal expansion in HLA-associated TCR beta chains than in equally common others. There were over 150 TCR beta chains listed as cytomegalovirus-associated.

The PCR was carried out with 60 Vbeta primers and 13 Jbeta primers. The protocol was immunoSEQ multiplex PCR, while the TCRdb copy is restricted to in-frame clones and leaves out a portion. This sample has almost 95,000 clones, with approximately 70% found just once. Points on this clone: The antigen remains unidentified.

Nominally healthy donors provided the samples, though records likely missed some immune exposures. The V gene lost 3 bases and the J gene lost 6 bases, with 14 bases spanning the gap. This CDR3 is built from 13 residues. Germline V gives CDR1 SQVTM, CDR2 ANQGSEA. The chain combines TRBV29-1 with TRBJ1-2, with D unclear. This receptor was obtained from a man aged 50-59 years in good health and CMV-seronegative. Sample: PBMCs. The CDR3 region has the DNA TGCAGCGTTGAGGGCAGGCTAACGGATGGCTACACCTTC. It codes for CSVEGRLTDGYTF.